A single sample is the source of the 30 T cell receptor beta chains below, sequenced in a study of blood T cell repertoires in COVID-19. Sequencing was performed with immunoSEQ multiplex PCR; in TCRdb, only in-frame clones are kept and a portion is missing. Of 300,000 to 350,000 clones in the sample, over 75% were seen once. Sequences were obtained from peripheral blood. All receptors derive from a woman in her thirties with COVID-19, enrolled during active disease.

This chain joins TRBV6-2 or TRBV6-3 and TRBJ1-3, with no clear D. The CDR3 totals 16 residues. The V gene's germline CDR1 is MNHEY and CDR2 SVGEGT. V shed 5 bases and J shed 1 base, with 15 bases lying between them. The CDR3 here is CASSRPSRGSGNTIYF. The CDR3 DNA reads TGTGCCAGCAGTAGACCGAGCCGGGGTTCTGGAAACACCATATATTTT.

The chain has TRBV10-3 and TRBJ1-3; 7 bases align to TRBD1. From germline, CDR1 is ENHRY and CDR2 SYGVKD. V was clipped by 6 bases and J by 4 bases; unmatched bases: 6. This CDR3 contains 14 residues. The CDR3 here is CAISAGGTGNTIYF. In DNA form, the CDR3 reads TGTGCCATCAGCGCAGGGGGAACGGGAAACACCATATATTTT.

The rearrangement links TRBV21-1 to TRBJ2-7; the DNA was not compared with TRBD2, the D call given in the table. TRBV21-1 constitutes a pseudogene. There are 17 residues in the CDR3. The CDR3 sequence is CASSKARGRRERYEQYF. CDR3 DNA: TGTGCCAGCAGCAAAGCCCGCGGGCGGAGGGAGAGGTACGAGCAGTACTTC.

The chain joins TRBV5-4 to TRBJ1-1; D unclear. V gave up 0 bases and J gave up 1 base, with 7 bases separating them. Germline V gene sequence: CDR1 SGHNT, CDR2 YYREEE (reference sequence). This CDR3 is 14 amino acids long. The CDR3 DNA reads as TGTGCCAGCAGCTTGGGCGGGTGGAACACTGAAGCTTTCTTT. Translated: CASSLGGWNTEAFF.

This rearrangement joins TRBV5-5 to TRBJ1-2, with D possibly matching TRBD1 (6 bases). The V gene's germline CDR1 is SGHKS and CDR2 YYEKEE (reference sequence). The CDR3 loop spans 16 amino acids. V shed 0 bases and J shed 5 bases, with 17 bases lying between them. The CDR3 coding sequence is TGTGCCAGCAGCTTGGAACTTCGAGCAGGGGTATATGGCTACACCTTC. It yields the protein CASSLELRAGVYGYTF.

The rearrangement uses TRBV6-5 and TRBJ1-1; 9 positions match TRBD1. CDR3 length: 14 amino acids. Trimming removed 7 bases from V and 1 base from J; junction bases left unmatched: 4. Per the germline V gene, CDR1 is MNHEY and CDR2 is SVGAGI. CDR3 bases: TGTGCCAGCAAGACAGGGGGTCAGAACACTGAAGCTTTCTTT. This sequence encodes CASKTGGQNTEAFF.

The V and J genes are TRBV25-1 and TRBJ1-1; TRBD1 aligns across 9 bases. Per the germline V gene, CDR1 is MGHDK and CDR2 is SYGVNS. This CDR3 is built from 12 residues. The V gene end was trimmed by 7 bases and the J gene end by 5 bases; junction bases not matched to a gene: 2. CDR3 DNA: TGTGCCAGCACGGACAGGGGTACTGAAGCTTTCTTT. Amino acid sequence: CASTDRGTEAFF.

This chain links TRBV7-3 with TRBJ2-7, with D perhaps TRBD2 (5 bases). The CDR3 contains 13 residues. Trimming pared 8 bases from V and 7 bases from J, leaving 18 bases between. CDR1 SGHTA and CDR2 FQGTGA come from the germline V gene. This CDR3 is CASSPESSGEQYF. CDR3 DNA: TGTGCCAGCTCCCCCGAGTCGTCGGGGGAGCAGTACTTC.

This clone was seen just once. V is TRBV6-5 and J is TRBJ1-1; D is unclear. Germline CDR1 and CDR2: MNHEY and SVGAGI. CDR3 length: 13 residues. Trimming took 10 bases from V and 3 from J, leaving 15 bases between them. CDR3: CAISQGEYTEAFF. The CDR3 nucleotides are TGTGCCATATCCCAAGGAGAGTACACTGAAGCTTTCTTT.

This clone has just a few counts. The chain combines TRBV7-2 with TRBJ2-1, with TRBD2 as a possible D gene (5 bases). The CDR3 is 16 residues long. Trimming removed 0 bases from V and 2 bases from J, with 11 bases in between. Looked up from germline, CDR1 is SGHTA and CDR2 is FQGNSA. CDR3 region: CASSLAGGWTYNEQFF. Here the CDR3 DNA reads TGTGCCAGCAGCTTAGCGGGCGGGTGGACCTACAATGAGCAGTTCTTC.

The rearrangement joins TRBV29-1 to TRBJ2-7, with D unclear. This CDR3 comprises 15 residues. Germline assignment: CDR1 SQVTM and CDR2 ANQGSEA. V was pared by 4 bases and J by 0 bases, with 16 bases between. This CDR3 reads CSVAHEATSSYEQYF. In DNA, the CDR3 is TGCAGCGTTGCCCACGAGGCTACGAGCTCCTACGAGCAGTACTTC.

The chain has TRBV12-3 or TRBV12-4 and TRBJ2-7; D gene uncertain. The V gene lost 3 bases and the J gene lost 6 bases, with 9 bases spanning the gap. The CDR3 has 12 residues. CDR3: CASSLSAPEQYF. For the CDR3, the DNA is TGTGCCAGCAGTTTGAGTGCCCCCGAGCAGTACTTC.

The chain is built from TRBV7-9 and TRBJ1-1, with D maybe TRBD1 (5 bases). Germline V gene data show CDR1 as SEHNR and CDR2 as FQNEAQ (reference sequence). Trimming stripped 4 bases from V and 1 base from J, with 16 bases between. The CDR3 has 16 amino acids. For the CDR3, the DNA is TGTGCCAGCAGCTATCCAGGGCCCCAGTCGAACACTGAAGCTTTCTTT. It yields the protein CASSYPGPQSNTEAFF. Variable domain in full (rest from reference TRBV7-9 and TRBJ1-1): DTGVSQNPRHKITKRGQNVTFRCDPISEHNRLYWYRQTLGQGPEFLTYFQNEAQLEKSRLLSDRFSAERPKGSFSTLEIQRTEQGDSAMYLCASSYPGPQSNTEAFFGQGTRLTVV.

Here the CDR3 reads CASTLGETQYF. The CDR3 DNA sequence: TGTGCCAGCACCCTCGGGGAGACCCAGTACTTC. The V gene is TRBV11-2, the J gene TRBJ2-5; unclear D gene. The germline V gene encodes CDR1 SGHAT and CDR2 FQNNGV. This CDR3 comprises 11 residues. V was shortened by 7 bases and J by 5 bases, with 8 bases between the two germline ends.

This clone was found a few times. The chain links TRBV30 to TRBJ1-2; 9 positions agree with TRBD1. Looked up from germline, CDR1 is GTSNPN and CDR2 is SVGIG (reference sequence). CDR3 length: 14 residues. Unmatched junction bases numbered 8, after V lost 2 bases and J lost 7 bases. The CDR3 loop is CAWSTNRGHRGYTF. For the CDR3, the DNA is TGTGCCTGGAGTACAAACAGGGGGCATCGTGGCTACACCTTC.

The rearrangement links TRBV5-1 to TRBJ1-1; perhaps TRBD1 as D (5 bases). The germline V gene encodes CDR1 SGHRS and CDR2 YFSETQ. The CDR3 has 14 residues. The V end was cut by 2 bases, the J end by 4 bases, with 12 bases between. The CDR3 DNA sequence: TGCGCCAGCAGCTTCCTGACAGAAGGCACTGAAGCTTTCTTT. This sequence encodes CASSFLTEGTEAFF. The full variable domain, completed using reference TRBV5-1 and TRBJ1-1, is KAGVTQTPRYLIKTRGQQVTLSCSPISGHRSVSWYQQTPGQGLQFLFEYFSETQRNKGNFPGRFSGRQFSNSRSEMNVSTLELGDSALYLCASSFLTEGTEAFFGQGTRLTVV.

The rearrangement joins TRBV30 to TRBJ2-7; TRBD1 matches 11 bases. With 8 bases clipped from V and 4 bases from J, the junction kept 7 bases outside the gene matches. Germline V gene sequence: CDR1 GTSNPN, CDR2 SVGIG (reference sequence). CDR3 length: 13 amino acids. This chain's CDR3 is CAANRDRGYEQYF. CDR3 bases: TGTGCCGCAAACCGGGACAGGGGGTACGAGCAGTACTTC.

The chain combines TRBV18 with TRBJ1-5; TRBD1 might be the D (6 bases). CDR1 and CDR2 from the germline V gene are KGHSH and LQKENI. The CDR3 is made up of 13 amino acids. Trimming removed 6 bases from V and 7 bases from J, with 13 bases in between. The CDR3 nucleotides are TGTGCCAGCTCGATGGGGGCGGACCAGCCCCAGCATTTT. Its protein is CASSMGADQPQHF.

Regarding this clone: The sample carries other DNA sequences with the same CDR3. The V and J genes are TRBV20-1 and TRBJ2-1, with unresolved D. This CDR3 comprises 11 residues. The V gene lost 1 base and the J gene lost 7 bases, with 5 bases spanning the gap. Germline CDR1 reads DFQATT; CDR2 reads SNEGSKA (reference sequence). The CDR3 here is CSARVGNEQFF. For the CDR3, the DNA is TGCAGTGCTAGAGTCGGGAATGAGCAGTTCTTC.

The chain uses TRBV12-3 or TRBV12-4 and TRBJ1-1; perhaps TRBD1 as D (5 bases). The CDR3 length is 13 residues. Trimming took 3 bases from V and 5 from J, leaving 10 bases between them. The CDR3 nucleotides read TGTGCCAGCAGTTTGCAGGGAAGGACTGAAGCTTTCTTT. Translating gives CASSLQGRTEAFF.

This sequence joins TRBV4-1 and TRBJ2-7; 10 bases line up with TRBD1. This CDR3 spans 17 amino acids. Germline-derived CDR1 and CDR2 are MGHRA and YSYEKL. V lost 1 base to trimming and J lost 2 bases; unmatched junction nucleotides: 8. This CDR3 is CASSQGTGGAPAYEQYF. The CDR3 DNA sequence: TGCGCCAGCAGCCAAGGGACAGGGGGAGCTCCTGCCTACGAGCAGTACTTC.

The CDR3 region has the DNA TGCGCCAGCAGCTTGGAGTCTCCGGGCGAGCAGTACTTC. It translates to CASSLESPGEQYF. This sequence joins TRBV5-1 and TRBJ2-7; no firm D call. Germline CDR1 and CDR2: SGHRS and YFSETQ. Trimming removed 0 bases at V and 6 bases at J, with 10 bases between. The CDR3 extends over 13 amino acids.

As DNA, the CDR3 is TGTGCCACCAGCAGCCCCTCGGGAGGCCACCCATACGAGCAGTACTTC. Protein sequence: CATSSPSGGHPYEQYF. The genes are TRBV15 and TRBJ2-7; 7 nucleotides match TRBD2. Trimming took 3 bases from V and 4 from J; bases not matched to a gene: 12. The CDR3 length is 16 residues. Germline assignment: CDR1 LNHNV and CDR2 YYDKDF (reference sequence).

The rearrangement links TRBV10-2 to TRBJ2-7; TRBD2 matches at 8 bases. Germline-derived CDR1 and CDR2 are WSHSY and SAAADI. V shed 6 bases, J shed 6 bases, and the junction held 7 bases outside the gene matches. There are 13 residues in the CDR3. The DNA for the CDR3 is TGCGCCAGCAGGGGTAGCGGGACTAGCGAGCAGTACTTC. Translated, it gives CASRGSGTSEQYF.

The rearrangement uses TRBV27 and TRBJ1-1; 9 nucleotides align to TRBD1. J lost 3 bases, V lost 8 bases, and 7 bases had no gene match. Germline V lookup: CDR1 MNHEY, CDR2 SMNVEV (reference sequence). CDR3 length: 14 amino acids. CDR3 sequence reads: CASRRQGGDTEAFF. The CDR3 DNA follows: TGTGCCAGCCGACGACAGGGGGGAGACACTGAAGCTTTCTTT.

The chain uses TRBV6-5 and TRBJ2-7, with TRBD1 matching over 7 bases. CDR1 is MNHEY, CDR2 SVGAGI, per germline. This CDR3 has 14 residues. Unmatched junction bases numbered 9, after V lost 5 bases and J lost 5 bases. The CDR3 DNA is TGTGCCAGCAGTCCTCAGGGGGTAAAGGACGAGCAGTACTTC. It codes for CASSPQGVKDEQYF.

As for this clone: This specimen includes other DNA sequences encoding the same CDR3. V is TRBV18 and J is TRBJ1-2, with D unclear. Trimming left V 2 bases short and J 2 bases short, with 6 bases between. In germline, CDR1 is KGHSH, CDR2 LQKENI. CDR3 size: 13 residues. DNA of the CDR3: TGTGCCAGCTCACCAGGAGGGAACTATGGCTACACCTTC. Its translation is CASSPGGNYGYTF.

This clone has only a few counts. CDR3 in amino acids: CASSSGTVGSRYEQFF. CDR3 DNA: TGTGCCAGCAGCTCTGGGACAGTGGGATCCCGTTATGAGCAGTTCTTC. This chain joins TRBV7-2 and TRBJ2-1; 7 bases fit TRBD1. With V trimmed by 4 bases and J by 8 bases, 14 bases remained unmatched. This CDR3 comprises 16 residues. Germline V lookup: CDR1 SGHTA, CDR2 FQGNSA. Complete variable domain (other parts from reference TRBV7-2 and TRBJ2-1): GAGVSQSPSNKVTEKGKDVELRCDPISGHTALYWYRQSLGQGLEFLIYFQGNSAPDKSGLPSDRFSAERTGGSVSTLTIQRTQQEDSAVYLCASSSGTVGSRYEQFFGPGTRLTVL.

This clone appeared once. The chain combines TRBV28 with TRBJ2-3; 7 nucleotides match TRBD1. CDR1 is MDHEN, CDR2 SYDVKM, per germline. V was clipped by 3 bases and J by 2 bases; unmatched bases: 5. The CDR3 is made up of 15 amino acids. The CDR3 nucleotides read TGTGCCAGCAGTTTTAGGGGGCTTACCACAGATACGCAGTATTTT. The encoded protein is CASSFRGLTTDTQYF.

The V call is TRBV30, the J call TRBJ1-4, with D possibly TRBD1 on 6 matching bases. The CDR3 has 13 residues. CDR1 is GTSNPN and CDR2 is SVGIG in the germline V gene (reference sequence). Trimming pared 4 bases from V and 8 bases from J, leaving 14 bases between. In DNA form, the CDR3 reads TGTGCCTGGAAGGGGGGGGGTAACGAAAAACTGTTTTTT. Translation gives CAWKGGGNEKLFF.